What follows describes a single TCR beta chain. The source of the sample is a study of cytotoxic CD8 clonotypes in ibrutinib-treated CLL. The CDR3 runs 14 residues. Germline assignment: CDR1 MNHNY and CDR2 SVGAGI (reference sequence). Trimming cost V 2 bases and J 6 bases; bases outside gene matches: 1. TCRdb's table, derived via immunoSEQ multiplex PCR, lists solely in-frame clones and lacks some. This table has 150,000 to 250,000 clones, roughly 72% appearing once. This clonotype originated in a human donor with chronic lymphocytic leukemia. The chain has TRBV6-6 and TRBJ2-7; 13 bases line up with TRBD2. Sequences were derived from PBMCs, sampled after 24 months of ibrutinib treatment. In DNA form, the CDR3 reads TGTGCCAGCAGTTACGGACTAGCGGGAGCCGAGCAGTACTTC. Protein: CASSYGLAGAEQYF.